A selection of T cell receptor beta chains follows, all from one sample in a study of blood T cell repertoires in COVID-19. Profiled with immunoSEQ multiplex PCR; TCRdb holds only in-frame clones, not every one. The sample records approximately 200,000 clones, approximately 84% being singletons. Sequenced input: peripheral blood. The origin of the receptors is a man aged 40-49 years with acute or convalescent COVID-19. Both conserved end residues are part of each CDR3. Each record gives: D gene, clone size, J gene, V gene, CDR3 DNA, CDR3 protein. A D gene is named only where the DNA matches it firmly. Expanded clones get a size class; other rows say once, few or many, or leave the size out.

d_gene: .; abundance: .; j_gene: TRBJ1-1; v_gene: TRBV5-3; CDR3nt: TGTGCCAGAAGCAAGTGGAAGGGGTTGGGTACTGAAGCTTTCTTT; CDR3aa: CARSKWKGLGTEAFF
d_gene: .; abundance: .; j_gene: TRBJ1-1; v_gene: TRBV5-1; CDR3nt: TGCGCCAGCAGCTCGACAGGTCTCAACACTGAAGCTTTCTTT; CDR3aa: CASSSTGLNTEAFF
d_gene: TRBD1; abundance: .; j_gene: TRBJ2-3; v_gene: TRBV30; CDR3nt: TGTGCCTGGAGCCGACAGGGACGCACAGATACGCAGTATTTT; CDR3aa: CAWSRQGRTDTQYF
d_gene: TRBD2; abundance: .; j_gene: TRBJ2-2; v_gene: TRBV6-2/TRBV6-3; CDR3nt: TGTGCCAGCAGTTATTCCCGGACTAGCGGGGATCAGGGCGGGGAGCTGTTTTTT; CDR3aa: CASSYSRTSGDQGGELFF
d_gene: .; abundance: .; j_gene: TRBJ1-1; v_gene: TRBV2; CDR3nt: TGTGCCAGCAGTACTACTCCGAGAGGGACTGAAGCTTTCTTT; CDR3aa: CASSTTPRGTEAFF
d_gene: .; abundance: once; j_gene: TRBJ1-2; v_gene: TRBV6-4; CDR3nt: TGTGCCAGCAGTGACGACAGAACCTATGGCTACACCTTC; CDR3aa: CASSDDRTYGYTF
d_gene: TRBD2; abundance: .; j_gene: TRBJ2-7; v_gene: TRBV9; CDR3nt: TGTGCCAGCAGCGTATGGTGGCGGGGGAGCTACGAGCAGTACTTC; CDR3aa: CASSVWWRGSYEQYF
d_gene: .; abundance: .; j_gene: TRBJ2-7; v_gene: TRBV12-3/TRBV12-4; CDR3nt: TGTGCCAGCAGTCCGGGGATGTACTACGAGCAGTACTTC; CDR3aa: CASSPGMYYEQYF
d_gene: .; abundance: .; j_gene: TRBJ1-2; v_gene: TRBV10-3; CDR3nt: TGTGCCACCGTCGACAGATCTTCTGCTAACTATGGCTACACCTTC; CDR3aa: CATVDRSSANYGYTF
d_gene: .; abundance: once; j_gene: TRBJ1-1; v_gene: TRBV2; CDR3nt: TGTGCCAGCAGGCTCACGTGGCGGGGGAACACTGAAGCTTTCTTT; CDR3aa: CASRLTWRGNTEAFF
d_gene: .; abundance: .; j_gene: TRBJ1-3; v_gene: TRBV7-6; CDR3nt: TGTGCCAGCAGCCCCACGGTTTCAGGCTCTGGAAACACCATATATTTT; CDR3aa: CASSPTVSGSGNTIYF
d_gene: .; abundance: .; j_gene: TRBJ2-1; v_gene: TRBV19; CDR3nt: TGTGCCAGTAGTATAGATCCGGAGACGAGTGAGCAGTTCTTC; CDR3aa: CASSIDPETSEQFF
d_gene: TRBD1; abundance: .; j_gene: TRBJ2-3; v_gene: TRBV27; CDR3nt: TGTGCCAGCAGCCGATGGGACAGACCAGGAACAGATACGCAGTATTTT; CDR3aa: CASSRWDRPGTDTQYF